This T cell receptor (beta chain) was sequenced during a study of human T cells and chemical hapten exposure. Study-wide context: After 6 days, upper back 0.01% DPC patch tests were scored.

This clonotype has a count of ten or more. What it binds is not known. One entry per CDR3 protein, called by TCRdb with MiXCR from the RACE reads. Altogether around 300,000 distinct CDR3 sequences are present, roughly 8% being singletons, with the ten largest covering more than 0.95%. Findings and limits, study-wide: Unchanged with DPC sensitization were TCRs above 1 in 1000 frequency.

Unmatched junction bases numbered 7, after V lost 4 bases and J lost 3 bases. CDR1 and CDR2 (germline): SGHNT, YYREEE (reference sequence). The CDR3 loop spans 15 amino acids. Time point meaning: pre-sensitization, week 0. Stated treatment: therapeutic diphenylcyclopropenone sensitization with weekly scalp DPC. The input for sequencing was whole blood, taken in connection with sensitization to the hapten diphenylcyclopropenone (DPC). V is TRBV5-4 and J is TRBJ1-2; TRBD1 matches 9 bases. This receptor was obtained from a man between 18 and 35 years old with alopecia areata. Some clones in this sample may be carry-over from other donors' samples. As DNA, the CDR3 is TGTGCCAGCAGCGTCCCGGGACAGGGCGACTATGGCTACACCTTC. Its protein is CASSVPGQGDYGYTF.